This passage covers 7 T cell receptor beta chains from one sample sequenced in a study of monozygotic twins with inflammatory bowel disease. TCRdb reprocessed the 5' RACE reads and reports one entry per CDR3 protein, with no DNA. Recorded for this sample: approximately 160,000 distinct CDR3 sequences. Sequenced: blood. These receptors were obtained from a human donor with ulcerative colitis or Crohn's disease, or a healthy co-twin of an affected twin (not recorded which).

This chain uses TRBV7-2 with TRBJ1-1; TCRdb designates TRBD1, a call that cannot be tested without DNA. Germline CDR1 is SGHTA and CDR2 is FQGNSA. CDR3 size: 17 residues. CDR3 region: CASSSRWDRGWGTEAFF.

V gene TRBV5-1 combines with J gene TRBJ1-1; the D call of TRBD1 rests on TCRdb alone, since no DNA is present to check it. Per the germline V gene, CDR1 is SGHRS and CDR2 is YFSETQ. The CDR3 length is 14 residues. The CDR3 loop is CASSLEQGDTEAFF. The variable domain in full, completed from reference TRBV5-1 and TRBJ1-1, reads KAGVTQTPRYLIKTRGQQVTLSCSPISGHRSVSWYQQTPGQGLQFLFEYFSETQRNKGNFPGRFSGRQFSNSRSEMNVSTLELGDSALYLCASSLEQGDTEAFFGQGTRLTVV.

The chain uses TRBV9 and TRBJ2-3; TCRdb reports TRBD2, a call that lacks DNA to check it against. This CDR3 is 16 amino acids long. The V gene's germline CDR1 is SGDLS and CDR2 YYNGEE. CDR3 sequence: CASSVRAGGPTDTQYF.

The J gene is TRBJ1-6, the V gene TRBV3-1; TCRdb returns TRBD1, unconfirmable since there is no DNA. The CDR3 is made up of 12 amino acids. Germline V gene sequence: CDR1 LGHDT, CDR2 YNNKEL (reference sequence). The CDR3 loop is CASSTGASPLHF. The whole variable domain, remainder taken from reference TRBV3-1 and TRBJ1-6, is DTAVSQTPKYLVTQMGNDKSIKCEQNLGHDTMYWYKQDSKKFLKIMFSYNNKELIINETVPNRFSPKSPDKAHLNLHINSLELGDSAVYFCASSTGASPLHFGNGTRLTVT.

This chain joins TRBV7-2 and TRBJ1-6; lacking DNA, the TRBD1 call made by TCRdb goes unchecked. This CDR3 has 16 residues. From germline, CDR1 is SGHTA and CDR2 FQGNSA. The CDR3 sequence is CASSLARTGPDSPLHF.

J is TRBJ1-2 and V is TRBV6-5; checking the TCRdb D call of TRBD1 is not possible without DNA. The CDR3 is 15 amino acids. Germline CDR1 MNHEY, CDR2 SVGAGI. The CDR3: CASSYWTGREYGYTF.

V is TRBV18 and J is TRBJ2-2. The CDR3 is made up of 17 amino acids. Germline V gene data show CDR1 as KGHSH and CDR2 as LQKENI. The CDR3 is CASSPLNNYPNTGELFF.